Detailed here is one TCR beta chain. The CDR3 extends over 12 amino acids. V was shortened by 0 bases and J by 11 bases, with 5 bases between the two germline ends. The germline V gene has CDR1 SEHNR and CDR2 FQNEAQ (reference sequence). What was sequenced were expressed TCRB transcripts, since all of the isolated RNA had been reverse transcribed. TCRdb's copy holds only in-frame clones and misses some; the assay was immunoSEQ multiplex PCR. The data show about 350,000 clones, around a fifth seen once. The sample originates from a study of beta chain features in type 1 diabetes. This chain joins TRBV7-9 and TRBJ1-6; D is undetermined. This receptor was identified in a woman between 18 and 29 years old in good health. Input material: naive CD4+ T cells from blood. CDR3 sequence reads: CASSLAEAPLHF. The DNA for the CDR3 is TGTGCCAGCAGCTTAGCGGAGGCACCCCTCCACTTT.